The entry that follows covers one TCR beta chain sequence. These data originate in a study of blood T cell repertoires in COVID-19. Study-level information: Researchers got acute and convalescent COVID-19 samples from the United States, Italy and Spain. PBMCs, B-cell-depleted T cells, or T cells were the source of the cDNA or gDNA that made up the material.

J was trimmed by 3 bases and V by 5 bases; bases with no gene match: 5. The length of the CDR3 is 15 residues. Germline V gene sequence: CDR1 SNHLY, CDR2 FYNNEI. In the original workflow: Reference gene primer amplification gave nucleated cell count estimates. The repertoire was sequenced with immunoSEQ multiplex PCR; TCRdb's copy has only in-frame clones and lacks some. From that table come the V and J calls and clone size; the DNA was used to work out D and trimming. The table includes about 190,000 clones, less than 80% detected once. This receptor was obtained from a woman aged 50 to 60 with acute or convalescent COVID-19. The sequencing input was peripheral blood. The V gene is TRBV2, the J gene TRBJ1-5, with TRBD1 matching over 9 bases. CDR3 protein: CASSYGQGSNQPQHF. CDR3 DNA sequence: TGTGCCAGCAGTTACGGACAGGGGTCCAATCAGCCCCAGCATTTT.